This T cell receptor (beta chain) appears in the sequencing data of a study of blood T cell repertoires in COVID-19. Trimming removed 7 bases from V and 3 bases from J; junction bases left unmatched: 7. Germline values: CDR1 KGHDR, CDR2 SFDVKD. The CDR3 runs to 15 residues. TCRdb keeps only in-frame clones here, not all; method: immunoSEQ multiplex PCR. Among approximately 90,000 clones listed, 89% were seen once. This clone was counted a few times. The V gene is TRBV24-1, the J gene TRBJ2-1; 8 bases agree with TRBD2. Sequencing was done on a sample of peripheral blood. This receptor was taken from a man aged 55 to 70 with COVID-19, enrolled during active disease. The CDR3: CATRAAGEVYNEQFF. CDR3 nucleotide sequence: TGTGCCACCAGGGCAGCGGGAGAAGTCTACAATGAGCAGTTCTTC.